The rows below give T cell receptor beta chains drawn from one sample of a study of post-analysis software for immune sequencing data. MiXCR was run by TCRdb on the PCR reads, yielding one entry per CDR3 protein. Of about 810,000 distinct CDR3 sequences in the sample, around 53% were seen once. The sample comprised blood. The receptor source for this set is a girl aged 10 to 17 with multiple sclerosis. Both conserved end residues are part of each CDR3. D genes are given only for firm matches. Clone sizes are given selectively: once, few, many, or a class where the clone is expanded.

V gene	clone size	D gene	J gene	CDR3 protein	CDR3 DNA
TRBV10-3	few	.	TRBJ2-6	CATAKGGALRSGANVLTF	TGTGCCACCGCAAAGGGTGGGGCTCTTAGATCTGGGGCCAACGTCCTGACTTTC
TRBV24-1	.	TRBD2	TRBJ2-7	CATSDARGRRTWDYYEQYF	TGTGCCACCAGTGATGCGCGGGGCCGTCGGACCTGGGACTACTACGAGCAGTACTTC
TRBV5-1	many	.	TRBJ2-3	CASSSPTDTQYF	TGTGCCAGCAGCTCCCCTACAGATACGCAGTATTTT
TRBV20-1	few	TRBD2	TRBJ2-7	CSPRLAGSSYEQYF	TGCAGTCCTAGACTAGCGGGGAGCTCCTACGAGCAGTACTTC
TRBV5-1	.	TRBD1	TRBJ1-2	CASSFGQGVYGYTF	TGCGCCAGCAGCTTCGGACAGGGGGTATATGGCTACACCTTC
TRBV7-2	once	.	TRBJ2-7	CASSPFIMHDEQYF	TGTGCCAGCAGCCCATTCATAATGCACGACGAGCAGTACTTC
TRBV7-2	.	.	TRBJ1-2	CASSPPGHYGYTF	TGTGCCAGCAGCCCTCCGGGCCACTATGGCTACACCTTC
TRBV9	few	.	TRBJ2-5	CASSVGSAGRRETQYF	TGTGCCAGCAGCGTAGGTAGTGCCGGACGGAGAGAGACCCAGTACTTC
TRBV5-1	.	.	TRBJ2-3	CASSLAVRDTQYF	TGCGCCAGCAGCTTGGCTGTGCGGGATACGCAGTATTTT
TRBV29-1	.	TRBD1	TRBJ1-1	CSVPSPGQGEAFF	TGCAGCGTCCCATCACCGGGACAGGGTGAAGCTTTCTTT
TRBV20-1	.	.	TRBJ2-7	CSARDYYEQYF	TGCAGTGCTAGAGACTACTACGAGCAGTACTTC
TRBV29-1	few	TRBD2	TRBJ2-3	CSAGSFGSGRNTDTQYF	TGCAGCGCCGGGTCCTTCGGTAGCGGGAGGAATACTGATACGCAGTATTTT
TRBV6-5	once	TRBD2	TRBJ2-1	CASSYRGVAGDNRNEQFF	TGTGCCAGCAGTTACAGGGGGGTAGCGGGAGATAACAGAAATGAGCAGTTCTTC
TRBV7-9	few	.	TRBJ2-5	CASSRQGGEAQYF	TGTGCCAGCAGCCGACAGGGAGGTGAGGCCCAGTACTTC
TRBV20-1	.	.	TRBJ1-6	CSARDSAYNSPLHF	TGCAGTGCGCGGGACTCGGCCTATAATTCACCCCTCCACTTT
TRBV5-1	.	.	TRBJ2-7	CASSLADSTYEQYF	TGCGCCAGCAGCTTGGCCGATAGCACCTACGAGCAGTACTTC
TRBV3-1	.	.	TRBJ2-7	CASSQGSSRYNEQYF	TGTGCCAGCAGCCAAGGGAGTTCACGCTACAATGAGCAGTACTTC
TRBV5-1	.	.	TRBJ1-2	CASSLESLYGYTF	TGCGCCAGCAGCTTGGAATCCCTATATGGCTACACCTTC
TRBV20-1	.	TRBD2	TRBJ2-3	CSAPSGTSGRYTDTQYF	TGCAGTGCTCCCTCGGGGACTAGCGGGAGGTACACAGATACGCAGTATTTT
TRBV6-1	.	.	TRBJ2-7	CASSTTGISYEQYF	TGTGCCAGCAGTACTACAGGGATCTCCTACGAGCAGTACTTC
TRBV7-6	.	TRBD1	TRBJ2-1	CASSKGQGEQFF	TGTGCCAGCAGTAAAGGACAGGGTGAGCAGTTCTTC
TRBV3-1	.	.	TRBJ1-1	CASSQPTGAGTEAFF	TGTGCCAGCAGCCAACCGACCGGGGCCGGCACTGAAGCTTTCTTT
TRBV20-1	few	.	TRBJ1-1	CSARGRMNTEAFF	TGCAGTGCTCGGGGGAGAATGAACACTGAAGCTTTCTTT
TRBV6-6	few	.	TRBJ2-1	CASTRMAWGPYNEQFF	TGTGCCAGCACCCGAATGGCCTGGGGGCCCTACAATGAGCAGTTCTTC
TRBV29-1	.	TRBD1	TRBJ2-7	CSVAGTGTHEQYF	TGCAGCGTTGCGGGGACAGGGACTCACGAGCAGTACTTC
TRBV2	.	.	TRBJ2-7	CASSGGRFPYEQYF	TGTGCCAGCAGTGGGGGACGTTTTCCGTACGAGCAGTACTTC
TRBV5-1	.	TRBD1	TRBJ1-1	CASSKENRGSTEAFF	TGCGCCAGCAGCAAAGAAAACAGGGGAAGCACTGAAGCTTTCTTT
TRBV14	few	.	TRBJ2-3	CASSREDTQYF	TGTGCCAGCAGCCGGGAAGATACGCAGTATTTT
TRBV12-3/TRBV12-4	once	TRBD2	TRBJ2-4	CASSPGTSGGLLAKNIQYF	TGTGCCAGCAGTCCAGGGACTAGCGGGGGCCTCCTAGCCAAAAACATTCAGTACTTC
TRBV29-1	.	.	TRBJ1-6	CSVEDPDLPGSPLHF	TGCAGCGTTGAAGACCCAGACCTTCCGGGCTCACCCCTCCACTTT
TRBV20-1	few	.	TRBJ2-1	CSAHGGDSSYNEQFF	TGCAGTGCCCATGGTGGGGACTCTTCTTACAATGAGCAGTTCTTC
TRBV11-1	.	.	TRBJ2-2	CASSFRPGLGTGELFF	TGTGCCAGCAGCTTCCGGCCCGGGTTGGGCACCGGGGAGCTGTTTTTT
TRBV11-2	.	TRBD2	TRBJ2-3	CATHTTSRSTDTQYF	TGTGCCACCCATACGACTAGCCGAAGCACAGATACGCAGTATTTT
TRBV7-2	.	.	TRBJ2-7	CASSPLGRVYEQYF	TGTGCCAGCAGTCCCCTCGGCAGGGTCTACGAGCAGTACTTC
TRBV12-3/TRBV12-4	.	.	TRBJ1-1	CASSPTSRGAFF	TGTGCCAGCAGTCCCACCAGTCGAGGAGCTTTCTTT
TRBV5-1	.	.	TRBJ1-1	CASSLAKGVGTEAFF	TGCGCCAGCAGCTTGGCCAAGGGTGTGGGCACTGAAGCTTTCTTT
TRBV20-1	.	TRBD2	TRBJ2-1	CSARANSGGHSYNEQFF	TGCAGTGCTAGAGCGAATAGCGGGGGGCACTCCTACAATGAGCAGTTCTTC
TRBV20-1	.	.	TRBJ2-1	CSAPRVTSSYNEQFF	TGCAGTGCCCCGCGGGTAACCAGCTCCTACAATGAGCAGTTCTTC
TRBV29-1	few	.	TRBJ2-7	CSVANTGNEQYF	TGCAGCGTTGCAAATACAGGGAACGAGCAGTACTTC
TRBV7-2	.	TRBD1	TRBJ1-2	CASSPRQGAGYGYTF	TGTGCCAGCAGCCCGAGACAGGGGGCAGGCTATGGCTACACCTTC
TRBV29-1	.	TRBD2	TRBJ2-7	CSVGVVGGPRSYEQYF	TGCAGCGTTGGGGTCGTGGGAGGGCCTCGGTCCTACGAGCAGTACTTC